This entry describes one TCR beta chain. The data stem from a study of blood T cell repertoires in COVID-19. Using immunoSEQ multiplex PCR, the repertoire was profiled, and TCRdb retains in-frame clones only, with some absent. In the table there are roughly 460,000 clones, approximately 90% of which are singletons. V was trimmed by 0 bases and J by 6 bases, leaving 9 bases between them. The V gene's germline CDR1 is LGHDT and CDR2 YNNKEL (reference sequence). The CDR3 is made up of 14 amino acids. The sequenced material came from peripheral blood. The receptor was derived from a man aged 18-30 years with COVID-19, enrolled during active disease. The gene calls are TRBV3-1 (or the pseudogene TRBV3-2) and TRBJ1-5; weak D call: TRBD1 (6 bases). This CDR3 is CASSQDGGGQPQHF. The DNA of the CDR3 is TGTGCCAGCAGCCAAGATGGGGGCGGTCAGCCCCAGCATTTT.